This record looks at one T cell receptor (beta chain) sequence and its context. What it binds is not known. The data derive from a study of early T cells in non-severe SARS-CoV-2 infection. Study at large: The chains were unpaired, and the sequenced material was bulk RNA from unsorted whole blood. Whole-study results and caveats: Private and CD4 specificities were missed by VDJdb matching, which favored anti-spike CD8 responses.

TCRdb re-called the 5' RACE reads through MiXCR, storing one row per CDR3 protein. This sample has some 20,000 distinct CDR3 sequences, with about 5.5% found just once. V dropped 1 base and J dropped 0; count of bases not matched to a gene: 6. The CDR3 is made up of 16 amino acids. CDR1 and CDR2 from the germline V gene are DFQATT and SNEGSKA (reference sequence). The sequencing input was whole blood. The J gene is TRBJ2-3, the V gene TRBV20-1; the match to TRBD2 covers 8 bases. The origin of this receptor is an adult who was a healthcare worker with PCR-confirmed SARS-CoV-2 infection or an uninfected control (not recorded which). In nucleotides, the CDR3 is TGCAGTGCTAGAGTGGCTAGCGGGCTCAGCACAGATACGCAGTATTTT. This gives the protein CSARVASGLSTDTQYF.